The clone carrying this T cell receptor (beta chain) was recorded once. Its antigen is not identified. The time point: peripheral blood 6 weeks after treatment start. This entry comes from a study of PD-L1 blockade in urothelial cancer. Study background: Prior chemotherapy regimens per patient numbered 0 to 3. After treatment start, blood was analyzed at 3 weeks (second dose) and at 6 weeks. Findings and caveats of the study: Clonality of blood TCR below the median before treatment predicted better survival. Expansion of tumor-associated blood clones at 3 weeks was greater in durable-benefit patients.

The V end was cut by 3 bases, the J end by 5 bases, with 14 bases between. Germline CDR1 and CDR2: SGHNT and YYREEE (reference sequence). The CDR3 runs to 14 residues. Profiled with immunoSEQ multiplex PCR; TCRdb holds only in-frame clones, not every one. The sample contains nearly 50,000 clones, approximately 80% of which appear only once. The sample was PBMCs, taken around atezolizumab (anti-PD-L1) treatment. This receptor was taken from a man in his 70s with urothelial cancer. This rearrangement joins TRBV5-4 to TRBJ2-5; D might be TRBD2 (6 bases). In DNA form, the CDR3 reads TGTGCCAGCAGCTCCGGCGGGACGGCGGAGACCCAGTACTTC. Translated: CASSSGGTAETQYF. Drawing the rest from reference TRBV5-4 and TRBJ2-5, the complete variable domain is ETGVTQSPTHLIKTRGQQVTLRCSSQSGHNTVSWYQQALGQGPQFIFQYYREEENGRGNFPPRFSGLQFPNYSSELNVNALELDDSALYLCASSSGGTAETQYFGPGTRLLVL.